The 13 T cell receptor beta chains below were found in one sample sequenced in a study of T and B cells in COVID-19 patients. Multiplex PCR with BIOMED2 TRB-A/B primer pools amplified TRB rearrangements. Each CDR3 protein is one row after TCRdb ran MiXCR on the multiplex PCR reads. The sample has 9,000 to 13,000 distinct CDR3 sequences, 33% seen once; the top ten hold 18%. Each TRB amplification used about 220-500 ng of genomic DNA from blood. Source material: blood. Receptors were obtained from a human donor with active COVID-19.

This clonotype ranks as medium-sized. The chain couples TRBV12-3 or TRBV12-4 to TRBJ2-1, with TRBD1 matching over 9 bases. Trimming removed 5 bases from V and 3 bases from J; junction bases left unmatched: 5. The CDR3 spans 15 residues. The CDR3 region has the DNA TGTGCCAGCAGTGTTCCGGGACAGGGCTACAATGAGCAGTTCTTC. Translated, it gives CASSVPGQGYNEQFF.

The chain combines TRBV5-6 with TRBJ1-1; D not certain. The V and J ends lost 5 bases and 1 base respectively, with 9 bases between them. CDR1 is SGHDT and CDR2 is YYEEEE in the germline V gene. This CDR3 comprises 13 residues. The CDR3 loop is CASSPLSNTEAFF. CDR3 DNA sequence: TGTGCCAGCAGTCCACTATCGAACACTGAAGCTTTCTTT. The entire variable domain, with the rest obtained from reference TRBV5-6 and TRBJ1-1, is as follows: DAGVTQSPTHLIKTRGQQVTLRCSPKSGHDTVSWYQQALGQGPQFIFQYYEEEERQRGNFPDRFSGHQFPNYSSELNVNALLLGDSALYLCASSPLSNTEAFFGQGTRLTVV.

This clonotype was observed a few times. V gene TRBV6-5 combines with J gene TRBJ1-2, with TRBD1 matching over 7 bases. V shed 6 bases and J 8 bases; nucleotides not matched to a gene: 9. This CDR3 comprises 13 residues. CDR1 and CDR2 (germline): MNHEY, SVGAGI. The CDR3 sequence: CASRPPTGYGYTF. As DNA, the CDR3 is TGTGCCAGCAGACCACCGACAGGGTACGGCTACACCTTC.

The chain has TRBV20-1 and TRBJ2-7; 10 bases match TRBD1. The CDR3 is 17 residues long. Trimming took 1 base from V and 4 from J; bases not matched to a gene: 13. Looked up from germline, CDR1 is DFQATT and CDR2 is SNEGSKA (reference sequence). CDR3 amino acids: CSARVRDRGNPFYEQYF. CDR3 coding DNA: TGCAGTGCTAGAGTCCGGGACAGGGGAAATCCCTTTTACGAGCAGTACTTC.

The V gene is TRBV10-3, the J gene TRBJ2-3; TRBD2 agrees at 13 bases. This CDR3 spans 14 amino acids. Germline V gives CDR1 ENHRY, CDR2 SYGVKD. Trimming took 6 bases from V and 6 from J; bases not matched to a gene: 3. CDR3 nucleotides: TGTGCCATCAGGACTAGCGGGGGGAAGGATACGCAGTATTTT. Its protein product is CAIRTSGGKDTQYF.

V is TRBV5-6 and J is TRBJ1-3; possibly TRBD1 for D (5 bases). CDR1 is SGHDT and CDR2 is YYEEEE in the germline V gene. V was clipped by 4 bases and J by 0 bases, with 14 bases between them. The CDR3 spans 16 residues. CDR3 in DNA: TGTGCCAGCAGCAGGGACCTCCGGGACTCTGGAAACACCATATATTTT. Its translation is CASSRDLRDSGNTIYF.

CDR3 bases: TGTGCCATCACCCGGACAGGGGAAGGCTACACCTTC. Residues: CAITRTGEGYTF. This chain links TRBV10-3 with TRBJ1-2; the match to TRBD1 covers 9 bases. Germline CDR1 and CDR2: ENHRY and SYGVKD. Trimming took 7 bases from V and 8 from J; bases not matched to a gene: 5. The CDR3 has 12 residues.

V and J are TRBV6-5 and TRBJ2-1; possible D gene TRBD2, 7 bases. Trimming removed 7 bases at V and 9 bases at J, with 22 bases between. Germline lookup yields CDR1 MNHEY and CDR2 SVGAGI. The CDR3 sequence is 15 residues long. CDR3 nucleotide sequence: TGTGCCAGCACCCGGGGGGCAGCGGGGCGCGGTGAGCAGTTCTTC. It specifies CASTRGAAGRGEQFF.

The chain recombines TRBV5-5 with TRBJ2-7; 8 bases line up with TRBD2. The CDR3 is made up of 16 amino acids. Trimming cost V 2 bases and J 3 bases; bases outside gene matches: 10. The germline V gene encodes CDR1 SGHKS and CDR2 YYEKEE (reference sequence). Here the CDR3 reads CASSFGLTSAGYEQYF. DNA of the CDR3: TGTGCCAGCAGCTTCGGCCTGACTAGCGCCGGCTACGAGCAGTACTTC.

The CDR3 DNA reads as TGCGCCAGCAGCTTTTCTCTGGATCAGCCCCAGCATTTT. Protein: CASSFSLDQPQHF. The chain combines TRBV5-1 with TRBJ1-5, with unresolved D. The CDR3 extends over 13 amino acids. The V and J ends lost 2 bases and 5 bases respectively, with 8 bases between them. The V gene's germline CDR1 is SGHRS and CDR2 YFSETQ. Full variable domain (missing parts from reference TRBV5-1 and TRBJ1-5): KAGVTQTPRYLIKTRGQQVTLSCSPISGHRSVSWYQQTPGQGLQFLFEYFSETQRNKGNFPGRFSGRQFSNSRSEMNVSTLELGDSALYLCASSFSLDQPQHFGDGTRLSIL.

This clonotype was counted only a few times. The chain employs TRBV11-2 and TRBJ2-3; 12 bases agree with TRBD2. CDR1 and CDR2 from the germline V gene are SGHAT and FQNNGV. The trim removed 6 bases at V and 15 bases at J, leaving 10 bases unmatched. The CDR3 is 13 residues long. The CDR3 loop reads CASSPTSGSPGYF. The CDR3 DNA sequence: TGTGCCAGCAGTCCGACTAGCGGGAGCCCCGGTTATTTT.

The chain uses TRBV11-1 and TRBJ2-7, with D perhaps matching TRBD1 or TRBD2 (7 bases each). This CDR3 is built from 14 residues. Germline CDR1 reads SGHAT; CDR2 reads FQDESV (reference sequence). Trimming took off 3 bases at V and 6 bases at J, with 15 bases between the two ends. The DNA of the CDR3 is TGTGCCAGCAGCTTTGAGGGGGAGGGGGCCGAGCAGTACTTC. Amino acid sequence: CASSFEGEGAEQYF.

This sequence joins TRBV6-5 and TRBJ2-2; 14 nucleotides line up with TRBD2. CDR3 length: 16 residues. From germline, CDR1 is MNHEY and CDR2 SVGAGI. Trimming removed 5 bases from V and 5 bases from J; junction bases left unmatched: 4. The CDR3 DNA reads as TGTGCCAGCAGTAAGACTAGCGGGGGGGCGACCGGGGAGCTGTTTTTT. Its translation is CASSKTSGGATGELFF.